This T cell receptor beta chain was identified in a study of resident and recirculating memory T cells in vitiligo. Study in general: Epidermis came from shave biopsies of lesional and nonlesional sites, plus PBMCs.

Only in-frame clones appear in the TCRdb table, and some are missing; sequencing was by immunoSEQ multiplex PCR. The repertoire consists of about 42,000 clones, with 85% to 95% occurring once and the leading ten covering more than 3.5%. The CDR3 spans 16 residues. V was clipped by 2 bases and J by 3 bases; unmatched bases: 7. Germline V gives CDR1 MNHNY, CDR2 SVGAGI (reference sequence). Study-level points and caveats: No single dominant TCR clone appeared; lesion clonality varied.

Points on this clone: Antigen: not known.

This TCR was recovered from a male donor with vitiligo. This chain uses TRBV6-6 with TRBJ2-7; TRBD1 matches at 10 bases. Sequenced input: blood. The CDR3 sequence: CASSYVTGGLFYEQYF. CDR3 nucleotide sequence: TGTGCCAGCAGTTACGTGACAGGGGGCCTGTTCTACGAGCAGTACTTC.